The clone carrying this T cell receptor (beta chain) occurred many times. Its antigen is unidentified. Researchers tagged individual cDNA molecules with unique molecular identifiers. MiXCR, applied by TCRdb to the 5' RACE reads, yields one record per CDR3 protein. Altogether over 75,000 distinct CDR3 sequences are present, around 14% being singletons, with the ten largest covering approximately 2.3%. These data originate in a study of early T cells in non-severe SARS-CoV-2 infection. At the level of the study: Chains from this unsorted whole-blood bulk RNA could not be paired.

General study points: Matching with VDJdb favored anti-spike CD8 responses (missing private and CD4 specificities).

The sequence was collected from an adult who was a healthcare worker with PCR-confirmed SARS-CoV-2 infection or an uninfected control (not recorded which). Material for sequencing was whole blood.

The CDR3 DNA is TGCAGCGTTGAAGATCCAGGCGACACAACTAATGAAAAACTGTTTTTT. Translated: CSVEDPGDTTNEKLFF. The rearrangement joins TRBV29-1 to TRBJ1-4, with no clear D. CDR3 length: 16 amino acids. Deletions cut 0 bases from V and 0 bases from J, with 11 bases between. The germline gives CDR1 SQVTM, CDR2 ANQGSEA.